These 24 T cell receptor beta chains share one sample of origin, sequenced in a study of blood T cell repertoires in COVID-19 (dated by TCRdb to the early 2020s). Receptors were amplified or captured by the immunoSEQ multiplex PCR assay. The table was pulled from immuneACCESS by TCRdb, which kept in-frame rearrangements only. Such tables lose some clones; where checked, under half of the loss comes from unresolved V genes, and the rest has no known cause. The sample table lists about 110,000 clones, roughly 79% of them with a count of one. The top ten clones comprise 15% to 20% of the sample. Sequencing was performed on peripheral blood. These receptor sequences come from a woman older than 75 with active or convalescent COVID-19.

This chain joins TRBV18 and TRBJ1-1; no reliable D call. The V end lost 3 bases, the J end lost 1 base, and 9 bases lay between the germline ends. CDR3 length: 14 amino acids. Germline V gene lookup returns CDR1 KGHSH and CDR2 LQKENI. The CDR3 bases are TGTGCCAGCTCACCCCAAGTAGAGAACACTGAAGCTTTCTTT. It yields the protein CASSPQVENTEAFF.

V gene TRBV6-2 or TRBV6-3 combines with J gene TRBJ2-5, with TRBD2 matching over 8 bases. The J segment lost 3 bases and the V segment lost 5 bases, leaving 5 bases of the junction unmatched. Looked up from germline, CDR1 is MNHEY and CDR2 is SVGEGT. This CDR3 is 14 amino acids long. The CDR3 DNA reads TGTGCCAGCAGTCCCGGGACTAGTAAAGAGACCCAGTACTTC. Translation: CASSPGTSKETQYF.

The J gene is TRBJ2-1, the V gene TRBV5-1; 8 bases agree with TRBD2. Germline V lookup: CDR1 SGHRS, CDR2 YFSETQ. CDR3 length: 14 residues. V trimming: 3 bases; J trimming: 4 bases; junction bases outside the gene matches: 3. The CDR3 loop is CASSSGTRYNEQFF. In DNA form, the CDR3 reads TGCGCCAGCAGCTCCGGGACTAGATACAATGAGCAGTTCTTC.

The chain is built from TRBV28 and TRBJ1-5, with TRBD1 as a possible D gene (5 bases). The CDR3 is 12 residues long. From germline, CDR1 is MDHEN and CDR2 SYDVKM. With 5 bases removed from V and 7 bases from J, the gap between germline ends came to 9 bases. The CDR3 region has the DNA TGTGCCAGCAGTGGGGGAGGGCAGCCCCAGCATTTT. Protein product: CASSGGGQPQHF.

J is TRBJ2-1 and V is TRBV24-1; TRBD2 matches 9 bases. The CDR3 runs to 15 residues. Germline CDR1 reads KGHDR; CDR2 reads SFDVKD. J lost 8 bases, V lost 1 base, and 5 bases had no gene match. The CDR3 DNA reads as TGTGCCACCAGTGATTTACGGCGGGGGGGGGATGAGCAGTTCTTC. Its protein is CATSDLRRGGDEQFF.

The genes are TRBV9 and TRBJ2-1; a weak D match, TRBD2 (6 bases). In germline, CDR1 is SGDLS, CDR2 YYNGEE. The CDR3 runs to 16 residues. The ends were cut back, 3 bases at V and 9 bases at J, with 22 bases in the middle. DNA for the CDR3: TGTGCCAGCAGCGACCCCCGGGACTCCTCGGGTGGTGAGCAGTTCTTC. Protein sequence: CASSDPRDSSGGEQFF.

The chain recombines TRBV4-2 with TRBJ2-2, with 8 bases that match TRBD2. CDR3 length: 16 residues. Germline CDR1 LGHNA, CDR2 YNFKEQ. Trimming at V came to 0 bases and at J to 0 bases, leaving 0 bases not matched to a gene. CDR3 sequence reads: CASSQELAANTGELFF. CDR3 in DNA: TGTGCCAGCAGCCAAGAACTAGCGGCGAACACCGGGGAGCTGTTTTTT.

The rearrangement links TRBV7-2 to TRBJ2-3; a weak D match, TRBD2 (6 bases). The CDR3 covers 18 residues. Germline CDR1 is SGHTA and CDR2 is FQGNSA. V was shortened by 2 bases and J by 2 bases, with 20 bases between the two germline ends. CDR3 in DNA: TGTGCCAGCAGCTTATCGGCGGTAAGAGGCGGGGCCACAGATACGCAGTATTTT. It codes for CASSLSAVRGGATDTQYF.

The rearrangement uses TRBV2 and TRBJ2-3; TRBD2 agrees at 11 bases. There are 17 residues in the CDR3. Germline CDR1 and CDR2: SNHLY and FYNNEI. After removal of 2 bases from V and 2 bases from J, the junction contained 6 bases not matched to a gene. The CDR3 coding sequence is TGTGCCAGCAGTGAACTGACTAGCGGGACCCCCACAGATACGCAGTATTTT. It encodes CASSELTSGTPTDTQYF. The variable domain in full, completed from reference TRBV2 and TRBJ2-3, reads EPEVTQTPSHQVTQMGQEVILRCVPISNHLYFYWYRQILGQKVEFLVSFYNNEISEKSEIFDDQFSVERPDGSNFTLKIRSTKLEDSAMYFCASSELTSGTPTDTQYFGPGTRLTVL.

The chain uses TRBV10-3 and TRBJ1-2, with 9 bases matching TRBD1. This CDR3 is 16 amino acids long. CDR1 is ENHRY, CDR2 SYGVKD, per germline. J gave up 4 bases and V 0 bases, and 6 bases lay outside the gene matches. The CDR3: CAISESGTGPLYGYTF. The CDR3 region has the DNA TGTGCCATCAGTGAGTCCGGGACAGGGCCTCTCTATGGCTACACCTTC.

V is TRBV5-1 and J is TRBJ1-5; D is uncertain. This CDR3 is 13 amino acids long. The V and J ends lost 5 bases and 4 bases respectively, with 10 bases between them. CDR1 is SGHRS, CDR2 YFSETQ, per germline. The CDR3 DNA reads TGCGCCAGCAGACCCGGGGAAAATCAGCCCCAGCATTTT. Protein sequence: CASRPGENQPQHF.

The DNA of the CDR3 is TGTGCCACTTCCTGGAGCAGGGACACTGAAGCTTTCTTT. This translates into CATSWSRDTEAFF. This rearrangement joins TRBV15 to TRBJ1-1; a weak D match, TRBD1 (5 bases). Trimming removed 9 bases from V and 3 bases from J, with 14 bases in between. Germline values: CDR1 LNHNV, CDR2 YYDKDF (reference sequence). The length of the CDR3 is 13 residues. The full variable domain, with the rest looked up from reference TRBV15 and TRBJ1-1, is DAMVIQNPRYQVTQFGKPVTLSCSQTLNHNVMYWYQQKSSQAPKLLFHYYDKDFNNEADTPDNFQSRRPNTSFCFLDIRSPGLGDTAMYLCATSWSRDTEAFFGQGTRLTVV.

Only a few counts were recorded for this clone. The CDR3 sequence is CASSDRLFSNQPQHF. The CDR3 nucleotides are TGTGCCAGTAGTGACCGACTCTTTAGCAATCAGCCCCAGCATTTT. J is TRBJ1-5 and V is TRBV19; no reliable D call. V was shortened by 5 bases and J by 0 bases, with 11 bases between the two germline ends. The CDR3 totals 15 residues. Germline V gene data show CDR1 as LNHDA and CDR2 as SQIVND (reference sequence).

The chain couples TRBV7-2 to TRBJ2-2, with D perhaps TRBD2 (5 bases). The CDR3 has 16 residues. V gave up 6 bases and J gave up 4 bases, with 18 bases separating them. CDR1 is SGHTA, CDR2 FQGNSA, per germline. The CDR3 region is CASSSKRESITGELFF. The CDR3 DNA follows: TGTGCCAGCAGTTCAAAGAGGGAGAGTATCACCGGGGAGCTGTTTTTT. Complete variable domain (other parts from reference TRBV7-2 and TRBJ2-2): GAGVSQSPSNKVTEKGKDVELRCDPISGHTALYWYRQSLGQGLEFLIYFQGNSAPDKSGLPSDRFSAERTGGSVSTLTIQRTQQEDSAVYLCASSSKRESITGELFFGEGSRLTVL.

The rearrangement uses TRBV5-4 and TRBJ2-2; possible D gene TRBD1, 6 bases. The V end lost 2 bases, the J end lost 3 bases, and 8 bases lay between the germline ends. CDR3 size: 14 residues. Germline CDR1 reads SGHNT; CDR2 reads YYREEE (reference sequence). This CDR3 is CASSFRGYTGELFF. CDR3 nucleotide sequence: TGTGCCAGCAGCTTCAGGGGATACACCGGGGAGCTGTTTTTT.

This clone was recorded a few times. The V gene is TRBV7-8, the J gene TRBJ2-5; a possible D gene is TRBD1 (5 bases). The germline V gene has CDR1 SGHVS and CDR2 FQNEAQ. The ends were cut back, 4 bases at V and 7 bases at J, with 25 bases in the middle. The CDR3 covers 17 residues. CDR3 protein: CASSWSSSRVGIGTQYF. Here the CDR3 DNA reads TGTGCCAGCAGCTGGTCGTCGTCCAGGGTAGGGATTGGGACCCAGTACTTC.

The CDR3 spells CASTTGLPSPLHF. The CDR3 nucleotides read TGTGCCAGTACCACGGGACTCCCTTCACCCCTCCACTTT. The V and J genes are TRBV19 and TRBJ1-6, with D possibly matching TRBD1 (5 bases). Germline values: CDR1 LNHDA, CDR2 SQIVND (reference sequence). The CDR3 runs to 13 residues. Trimming stripped 7 bases from V and 9 bases from J, with 13 bases between.

The chain has TRBV4-1 and TRBJ1-2, with TRBD1 matching 7 bases. The junction had 8 bases not matched to a gene; V was cut back by 5 bases and J by 5 bases. The CDR3 extends over 14 amino acids. CDR1 and CDR2 (germline): MGHRA, YSYEKL. This CDR3 reads CASSTRTGLYGYTF. For the CDR3, the DNA is TGCGCCAGCAGCACCCGGACAGGATTATATGGCTACACCTTC.

The V gene is TRBV30, the J gene TRBJ1-4, with D possibly TRBD1 on 5 matching bases. The CDR3 is 13 amino acids. Germline assignment: CDR1 GTSNPN and CDR2 SVGIG (reference sequence). Deletions cut 6 bases from V and 5 bases from J, with 13 bases between. The CDR3 nucleotides read TGTGCCTGTAGGGGCGAGGACAATGAAAAACTGTTTTTT. As protein: CACRGEDNEKLFF.

The chain recombines TRBV18 with TRBJ2-3, with TRBD1 identical over 7 bases. Per the germline V gene, CDR1 is KGHSH and CDR2 is LQKENI. The CDR3 totals 14 residues. The ends lost 0 bases at V and 5 bases at J; junction bases unmatched: 2. The CDR3 DNA reads TGTGCCAGCTCACCACCAGGGGGCGGAGATACGCAGTATTTT. Translated, it gives CASSPPGGGDTQYF.

The chain joins TRBV19 to TRBJ2-5, with D perhaps TRBD2 (6 bases). Trimming took 8 bases from V and 1 from J, leaving 26 bases between them. From germline, CDR1 is LNHDA and CDR2 SQIVND (reference sequence). This CDR3 spans 18 amino acids. The CDR3 nucleotides are TGTGCCAGTGGACTAATTGGTAGGGTTTCCCAACCCCAAGAGACCCAGTACTTC. It translates to CASGLIGRVSQPQETQYF.

V is TRBV6-6 and J is TRBJ2-1; D call uncertain. Trimming removed 10 bases from V and 1 base from J, with 11 bases in between. The CDR3 loop spans 13 amino acids. In germline, CDR1 is MNHNY, CDR2 SVGAGI (reference sequence). The CDR3 protein is CATTPGSYNEQFF. Written as DNA, the CDR3 is TGTGCCACTACCCCCGGTTCCTACAATGAGCAGTTCTTC.

The chain joins TRBV4-2 to TRBJ2-1, with 12 bases lining up with TRBD2. V gave up 0 bases and J gave up 6 bases; unmatched junction bases: 3. There are 16 residues in the CDR3. Germline CDR1 LGHNA, CDR2 YNFKEQ. Here the CDR3 reads CASSQDGLAGTNEQFF. The CDR3 nucleotides read TGTGCCAGCAGCCAAGACGGACTAGCGGGAACCAATGAGCAGTTCTTC.

This clone was detected a few times. The chain employs TRBV7-2 and TRBJ2-5; D is uncertain. The CDR3 runs to 11 residues. The ends were cut back, 2 bases at V and 11 bases at J, with 9 bases in the middle. Germline CDR1 and CDR2: SGHTA and FQGNSA. CDR3 amino acids: CASSLMMRQYF. CDR3 DNA sequence: TGTGCCAGCAGCTTAATGATGCGGCAGTACTTC. The full variable domain, rest sourced from reference TRBV7-2 and TRBJ2-5, is GAGVSQSPSNKVTEKGKDVELRCDPISGHTALYWYRQSLGQGLEFLIYFQGNSAPDKSGLPSDRFSAERTGGSVSTLTIQRTQQEDSAVYLCASSLMMRQYFGPGTRLLVL.